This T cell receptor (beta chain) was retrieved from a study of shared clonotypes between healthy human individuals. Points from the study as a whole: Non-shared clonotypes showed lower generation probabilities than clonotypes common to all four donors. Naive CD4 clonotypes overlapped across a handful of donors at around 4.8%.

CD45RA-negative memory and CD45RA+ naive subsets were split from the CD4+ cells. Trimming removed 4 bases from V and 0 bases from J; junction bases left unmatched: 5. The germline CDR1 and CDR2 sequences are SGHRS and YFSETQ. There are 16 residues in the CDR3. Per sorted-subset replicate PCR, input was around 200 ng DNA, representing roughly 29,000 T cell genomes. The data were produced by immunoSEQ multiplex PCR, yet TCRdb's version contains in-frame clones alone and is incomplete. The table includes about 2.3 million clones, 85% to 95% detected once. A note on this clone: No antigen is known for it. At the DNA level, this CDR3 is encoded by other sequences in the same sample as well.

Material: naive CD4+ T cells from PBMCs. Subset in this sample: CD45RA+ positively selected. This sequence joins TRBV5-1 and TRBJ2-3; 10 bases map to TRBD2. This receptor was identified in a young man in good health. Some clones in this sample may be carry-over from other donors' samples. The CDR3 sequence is CASSLGLAESTDTQYF. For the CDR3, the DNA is TGCGCCAGCAGCCTAGGACTAGCGGAGAGCACAGATACGCAGTATTTT.